The clone carrying this T cell receptor (beta chain) was seen only a few times. Its specificity is unknown. Uncontrolled infection, other autoimmune disease, pregnancy or lactation disqualified patients from enrolment. The diagnoses drew upon clinical symptoms, serum thyroxine and TRAb, thyroid ultrasound and orbital computed tomography. Amplified TCR beta CDR3 regions derived from RNA transcripts. With the HTBI primer set, the TCR CDR3 went through a first round of RT-PCR. MiXCR was run by TCRdb on the multiplex PCR reads, yielding one entry per CDR3 protein. The table shows hundreds of thousands of distinct CDR3 sequences, with 20% to 25% occurring only once. The CDR3 covers 13 residues. J lost 6 bases, V lost 4 bases, and 5 bases had no gene match. The germline CDR1 and CDR2 sequences are MGHRA and YSYEKL. This sample is part of a study of T cells in Graves' hyperthyroidism and ophthalmopathy. Broader study findings: Blood also held most thyroid clonotypes expanded beyond 0.001. Prediction of ophthalmopathy progression came a median roughly 6.6 months pre-onset.

The sample taken for sequencing was blood. The TCR sequence derives from a man aged 30 to 45 with Graves' ophthalmopathy. J is TRBJ1-1 and V is TRBV4-1, with 7 bases identical to TRBD1. The CDR3 region is CASSRPGGPEAFF. CDR3 in DNA: TGCGCCAGCAGCCGCCCAGGGGGGCCTGAAGCTTTCTTT.